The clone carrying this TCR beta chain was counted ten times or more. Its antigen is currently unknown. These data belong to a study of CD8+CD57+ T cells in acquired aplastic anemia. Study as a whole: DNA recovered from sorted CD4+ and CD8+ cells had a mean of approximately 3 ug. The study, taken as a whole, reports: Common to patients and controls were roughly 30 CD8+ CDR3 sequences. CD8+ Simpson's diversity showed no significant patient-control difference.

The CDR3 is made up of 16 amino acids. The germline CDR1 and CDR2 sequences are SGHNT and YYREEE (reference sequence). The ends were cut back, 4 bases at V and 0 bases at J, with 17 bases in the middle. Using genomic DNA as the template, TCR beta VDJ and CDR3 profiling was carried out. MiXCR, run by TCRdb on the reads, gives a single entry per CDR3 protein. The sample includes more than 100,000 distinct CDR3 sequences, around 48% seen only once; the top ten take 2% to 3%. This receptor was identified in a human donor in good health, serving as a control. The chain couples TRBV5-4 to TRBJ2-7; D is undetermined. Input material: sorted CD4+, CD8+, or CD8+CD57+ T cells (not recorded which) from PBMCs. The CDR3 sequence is CASSPGGEITSYEQYF. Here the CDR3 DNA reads TGTGCCAGCAGCCCCGGTGGAGAGATCACCTCCTACGAGCAGTACTTC. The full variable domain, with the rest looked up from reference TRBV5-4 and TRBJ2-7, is ETGVTQSPTHLIKTRGQQVTLRCSSQSGHNTVSWYQQALGQGPQFIFQYYREEENGRGNFPPRFSGLQFPNYSSELNVNALELDDSALYLCASSPGGEITSYEQYFGPGTRLTVT.